The 5 T cell receptor beta chains below all came from one sample that was sequenced in a study of blood T cell repertoires in COVID-19. TCRdb's copy holds only in-frame clones and misses some; the assay was immunoSEQ multiplex PCR. The data show about 180,000 clones, approximately 90% seen once. The sample was peripheral blood. The receptors here all came from a woman between 25 and 40 years old with active or convalescent COVID-19.

This clone has ten or more counts. The V gene is TRBV6-5, the J gene TRBJ1-2; TRBD1 might be the D (6 bases). From germline, CDR1 is MNHEY and CDR2 SVGAGI. V was clipped by 0 bases and J by 8 bases, with 13 bases between them. The CDR3 runs to 14 residues. The CDR3 DNA follows: TGTGCCAGCAGTTACTCGTTTCAGGGGCAAGGCTACACCTTC. The encoded protein is CASSYSFQGQGYTF.

The chain combines TRBV10-3 with TRBJ2-2; TRBD1 matches at 9 bases. This CDR3 has 19 residues. The V gene end was trimmed by 0 bases and the J gene end by 4 bases; junction bases not matched to a gene: 12. Germline V gene lookup returns CDR1 ENHRY and CDR2 SYGVKD. In nucleotides, the CDR3 is TGTGCCATCAGTGAGTCGCCCCCGGGGGGACAGGGCGGCACCGGGGAGCTGTTTTTT. Its translation is CAISESPPGGQGGTGELFF.

The V gene is TRBV3-1 (or the pseudogene TRBV3-2), the J gene TRBJ1-5, with 11 bases that match TRBD1. This CDR3 has 17 residues. The V and J ends lost 4 bases and 6 bases, in that order; junction bases with no gene match: 11. CDR1 is LGHDT and CDR2 is YNNKEL in the germline V gene (reference sequence). The CDR3 spells CASSLKPPGTGGQPQHF. CDR3 in DNA: TGTGCCAGCAGCCTAAAACCTCCCGGGACAGGGGGTCAGCCCCAGCATTTT.

The chain combines TRBV9 with TRBJ1-5; D call uncertain. Germline-derived CDR1 and CDR2 are SGDLS and YYNGEE. The V end was cut by 0 bases, the J end by 7 bases, with 11 bases between. The CDR3 length is 14 residues. The CDR3 sequence is CASSVDGVRQPQHF. Here the CDR3 DNA reads TGTGCCAGCAGCGTAGACGGGGTGCGACAGCCCCAGCATTTT.

V and J are TRBV7-9 and TRBJ1-6; 9 nucleotides agree with TRBD1. Germline V gene lookup returns CDR1 SEHNR and CDR2 FQNEAQ (reference sequence). This CDR3 region has 14 residues. CDR3: CATTGGPFTSPLHF. The CDR3 DNA is TGTGCAACTACAGGGGGCCCTTTCACTTCACCCCTCCACTTT.